These T cell receptor beta chains were read from a single sample in a study of cytomegalovirus exposure and HLA in healthy donors. This table comes from immunoSEQ multiplex PCR, and its TCRdb copy is limited to in-frame clones, with some not included. This table holds about 110,000 clones, roughly 80% found once. Source material: PBMCs. The receptors stem from a woman aged 45-60 years in good health and CMV-seropositive. Each CDR3 is given with its conserved first and last residue. A D gene is named only where the DNA matches it firmly. Clone size is given for some rows only: seen once, a few or many times, or a class if the clone is expanded.

>-|15|TRBV11-2|TRBJ2-4|TRBD2
TGTGCCAGCAGCACCACTAGCGGGAGATGGGACATTCAGTACTTC
CASSTTSGRWDIQYF
>once|15|TRBV6-5|TRBJ2-1|TRBD1
TGTGCCAGCAGTTACGGACAGGCCACCTACAATGAGCAGTTCTTC
CASSYGQATYNEQFF
>-|17|TRBV5-6|TRBJ1-1|TRBD1
TGTGCCAGCAGCTTGTTTTCTGCCGGGACAGCGAACACTGAAGCTTTCTTT
CASSLFSAGTANTEAFF
>-|13|TRBV19|TRBJ1-5|-
TGTGCCAGTAGCAGAGACAGAAATCAGCCCCAGCATTTT
CASSRDRNQPQHF
>-|13|TRBV27|TRBJ1-1|-
TGTGCCAGCAGTTTAAACATGAACACTGAAGCTTTCTTT
CASSLNMNTEAFF
>-|16|TRBV18|TRBJ1-3|-
TGTGCCAGCTCACCGAGTGGGGCCGGCTCTGGAAACACCATATATTTT
CASSPSGAGSGNTIYF
>-|16|TRBV28|TRBJ1-5|-
TGTGCCAGCAGTTTAATGCCCGGGTTGGGCAATCAGCCCCAGCATTTT
CASSLMPGLGNQPQHF
>few|16|TRBV7-2|TRBJ2-5|TRBD1
TGTGCCAGCAGCCGAACAGGGGGCGCGTCGGTAGAGACCCAGTACTTC
CASSRTGGASVETQYF
>-|14|TRBV18|TRBJ1-2|TRBD1
TGTGCCAGCTCACCACGACAGGGGGACTATGGCTACACCTTC
CASSPRQGDYGYTF
>-|15|TRBV5-1|TRBJ2-2|TRBD2
TGCGCCAGCAGCCGGGGGGGAAAAGGCACCGGGGAGCTGTTTTTT
CASSRGGKGTGELFF
>few|13|TRBV18|TRBJ1-1|TRBD1
TGTGCCAGCTCACCATTCCAGGGGGCTGAAGCTTTCTTT
CASSPFQGAEAFF
>-|17|TRBV12-5|TRBJ2-3|TRBD1
TGTGCTAGTGGTCGAGGACAGGGGACACTAGGCGGGGATACGCAGTATTTT
CASGRGQGTLGGDTQYF
>-|12|TRBV5-6|TRBJ1-2|-
TGTGCCAGCAGCTTCGCGGGGGGGGGCTACACCTTC
CASSFAGGGYTF
>-|16|TRBV6-5|TRBJ2-5|TRBD2
TGTGCCAGCAGTTACTCGGCTAGCGGGGGAAGAGAGACCCAGTACTTC
CASSYSASGGRETQYF
>-|16|TRBV15|TRBJ2-7|TRBD1
TGTGCCACCAGCGGAGGCCGGGACAGGGTCCCCTACGAGCAGTACTTC
CATSGGRDRVPYEQYF
>-|15|TRBV11-1|TRBJ2-1|-
TGTGCCAGCAGCGATAGACGAACAGCTTACAATGAGCAGTTCTTC
CASSDRRTAYNEQFF
>once|15|TRBV6-1|TRBJ1-4|TRBD1
TGTGCCAGCAGTTGGACAGGCGACACTAATGAAAAACTGTTTTTT
CASSWTGDTNEKLFF